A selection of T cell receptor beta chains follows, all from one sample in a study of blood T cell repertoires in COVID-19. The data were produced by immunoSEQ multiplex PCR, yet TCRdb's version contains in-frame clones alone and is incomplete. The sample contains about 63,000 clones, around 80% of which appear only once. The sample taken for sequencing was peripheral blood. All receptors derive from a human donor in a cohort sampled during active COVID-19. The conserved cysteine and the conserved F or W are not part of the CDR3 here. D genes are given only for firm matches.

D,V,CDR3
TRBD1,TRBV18,ASSPLLTRDRDNNEQF
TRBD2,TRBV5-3,ARSSGLAENTGELF
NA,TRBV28,ASLAGVQPQH
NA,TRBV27,ASADFPHTGELF
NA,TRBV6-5,ASSYSSGSRQESF
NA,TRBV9,ASSVSPVGANTEAF
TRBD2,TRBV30,AWGTSVDTQY
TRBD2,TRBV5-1,ASSGTSGRAPEQY
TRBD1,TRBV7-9,ASGRGQGFYEQY
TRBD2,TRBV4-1,ASSHNTPRTSGYNEQF
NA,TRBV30,AWTRVALPEKLF
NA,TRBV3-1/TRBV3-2,ASSQGFGASSTDTQY
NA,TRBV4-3,ASSQVAAPDIPGNTIY
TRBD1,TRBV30,AWSPGAGGIDEQY
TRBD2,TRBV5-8,ASSFRLAGARNEQF
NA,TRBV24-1,ATRSDINQPQH
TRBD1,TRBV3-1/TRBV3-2,ASSQSRDRPYEQY
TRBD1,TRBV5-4,ASSLATGFSYEQY
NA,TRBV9,ASSLTGVRETQY
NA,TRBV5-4,ASSFQGGSANEKLF
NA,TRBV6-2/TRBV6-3,ASSYQLVSTDTQY
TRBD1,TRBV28,ASSGSDRATYNEQF
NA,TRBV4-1,ASSLETATNEKLF
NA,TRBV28,ASRARGTGNSPLH
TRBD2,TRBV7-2,ASSKSGVSTDTQY
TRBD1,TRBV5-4,ASSLRQGNNEKLF
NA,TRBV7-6,ASSLTPASRYEQY
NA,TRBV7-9,ASSPGGTDTQY
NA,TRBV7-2,ASSLSRKDTQY
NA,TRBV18,ASSTSVGHEKLF
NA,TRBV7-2,ASSHRSNAYGYT
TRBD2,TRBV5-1,ASSLSVVASGSPYEQY
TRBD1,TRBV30,AWSVRGPGQPQH
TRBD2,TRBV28,ASSPLAGGYNEQF
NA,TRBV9,ASRLAVNTGELF
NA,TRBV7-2,ASSLERGGRTNEKLF
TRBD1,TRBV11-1,ASSEPTGGPETQY
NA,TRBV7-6,ASSLVRVGEQF
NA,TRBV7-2,ASSHSWTYEQY
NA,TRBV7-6,ASSSGVYSNQPQH
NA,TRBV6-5,ASTPSRGNYNEQF